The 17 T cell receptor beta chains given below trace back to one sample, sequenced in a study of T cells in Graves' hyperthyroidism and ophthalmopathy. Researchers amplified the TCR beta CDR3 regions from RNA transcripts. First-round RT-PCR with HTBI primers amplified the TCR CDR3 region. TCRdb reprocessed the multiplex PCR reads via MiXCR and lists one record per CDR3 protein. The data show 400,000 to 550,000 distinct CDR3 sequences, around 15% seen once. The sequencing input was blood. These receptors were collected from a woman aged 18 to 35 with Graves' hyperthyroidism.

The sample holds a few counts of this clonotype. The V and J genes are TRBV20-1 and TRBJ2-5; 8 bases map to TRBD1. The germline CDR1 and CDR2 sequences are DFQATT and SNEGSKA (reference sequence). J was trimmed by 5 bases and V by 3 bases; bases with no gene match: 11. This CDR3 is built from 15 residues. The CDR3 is CSASRGQGARETQYF. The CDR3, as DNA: TGCAGTGCTAGTCGCGGGCAGGGGGCGCGGGAGACCCAGTACTTC.

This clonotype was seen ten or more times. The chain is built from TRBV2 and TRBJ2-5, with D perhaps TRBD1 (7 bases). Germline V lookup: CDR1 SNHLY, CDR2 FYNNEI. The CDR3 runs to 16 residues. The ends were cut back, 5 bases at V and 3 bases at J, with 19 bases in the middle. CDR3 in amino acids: CASSYPGARGEETQYF. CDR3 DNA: TGTGCCAGCAGTTACCCCGGGGCCAGGGGGGAAGAGACCCAGTACTTC.

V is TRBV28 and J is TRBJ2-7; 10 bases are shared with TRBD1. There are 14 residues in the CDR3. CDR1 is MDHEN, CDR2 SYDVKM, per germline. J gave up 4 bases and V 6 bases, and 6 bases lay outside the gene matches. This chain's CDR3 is CASRETGGPYEQYF. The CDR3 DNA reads TGTGCCAGCAGAGAGACAGGGGGCCCTTACGAGCAGTACTTC.

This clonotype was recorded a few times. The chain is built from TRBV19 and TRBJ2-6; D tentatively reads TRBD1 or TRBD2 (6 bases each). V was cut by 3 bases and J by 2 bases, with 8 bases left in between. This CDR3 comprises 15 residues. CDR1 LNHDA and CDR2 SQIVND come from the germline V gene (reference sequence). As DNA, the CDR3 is TGTGCCAGTAGTATGGGGGGCCCTGGGGCCAACGTCCTGACTTTC. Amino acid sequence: CASSMGGPGANVLTF.

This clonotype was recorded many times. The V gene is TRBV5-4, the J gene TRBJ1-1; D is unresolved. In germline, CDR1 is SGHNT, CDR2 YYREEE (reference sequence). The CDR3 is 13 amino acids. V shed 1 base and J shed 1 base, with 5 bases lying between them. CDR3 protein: CASSLRRNTEAFF. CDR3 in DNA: TGTGCCAGCAGCTTGCGGCGGAACACTGAAGCTTTCTTT.

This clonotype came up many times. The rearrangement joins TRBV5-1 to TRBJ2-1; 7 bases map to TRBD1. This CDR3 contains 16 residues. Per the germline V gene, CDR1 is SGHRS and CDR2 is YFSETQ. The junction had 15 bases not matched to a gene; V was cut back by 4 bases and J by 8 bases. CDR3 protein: CASSVLRQGNRDEQFF. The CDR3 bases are TGCGCCAGCAGCGTATTAAGACAGGGAAATAGAGATGAGCAGTTCTTC. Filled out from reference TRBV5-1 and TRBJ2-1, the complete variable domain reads KAGVTQTPRYLIKTRGQQVTLSCSPISGHRSVSWYQQTPGQGLQFLFEYFSETQRNKGNFPGRFSGRQFSNSRSEMNVSTLELGDSALYLCASSVLRQGNRDEQFFGPGTRLTVL.

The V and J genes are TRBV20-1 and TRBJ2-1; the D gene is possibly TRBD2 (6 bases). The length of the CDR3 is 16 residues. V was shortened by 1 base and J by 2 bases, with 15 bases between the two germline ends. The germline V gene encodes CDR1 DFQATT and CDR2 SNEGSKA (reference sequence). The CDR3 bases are TGCAGTGCTAGAGTTTCTCGGGAGAACCCCTACAATGAGCAGTTCTTC. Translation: CSARVSRENPYNEQFF.

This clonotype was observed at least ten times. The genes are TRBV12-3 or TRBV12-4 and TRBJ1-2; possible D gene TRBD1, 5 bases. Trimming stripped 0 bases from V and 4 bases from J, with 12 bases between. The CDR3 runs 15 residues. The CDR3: CASSLAFQGAYGYTF. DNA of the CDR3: TGTGCCAGCAGTTTAGCGTTCCAGGGAGCCTATGGCTACACCTTC.

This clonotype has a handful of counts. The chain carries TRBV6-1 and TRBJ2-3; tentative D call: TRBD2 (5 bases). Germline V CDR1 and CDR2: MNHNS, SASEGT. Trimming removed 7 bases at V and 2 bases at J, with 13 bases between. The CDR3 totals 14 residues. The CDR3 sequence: CASTRRAPTDTQYF. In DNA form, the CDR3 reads TGTGCCAGCACCAGGCGGGCCCCCACAGATACGCAGTATTTT.

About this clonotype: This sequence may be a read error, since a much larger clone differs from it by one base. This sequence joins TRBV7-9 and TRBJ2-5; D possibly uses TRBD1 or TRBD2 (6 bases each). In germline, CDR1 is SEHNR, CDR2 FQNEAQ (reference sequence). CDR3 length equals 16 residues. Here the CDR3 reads CASREGRQTGQEAQYF. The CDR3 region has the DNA TGTGCCAGCAGGGAGGGCCGACAAACGGGACAAGAGGCCCAGTACTTC.

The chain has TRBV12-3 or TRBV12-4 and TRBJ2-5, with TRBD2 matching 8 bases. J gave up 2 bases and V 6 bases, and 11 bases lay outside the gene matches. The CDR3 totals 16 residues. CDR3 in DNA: TGTGCCAGCAGCCTCACTACTAGCGGAGCTCAAGAGACCCAGTACTTC. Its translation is CASSLTTSGAQETQYF.

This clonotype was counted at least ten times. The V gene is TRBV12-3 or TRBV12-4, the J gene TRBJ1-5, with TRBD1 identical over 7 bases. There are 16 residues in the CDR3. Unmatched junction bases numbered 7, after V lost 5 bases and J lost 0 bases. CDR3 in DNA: TGTGCCAGCAGTGCTGGGACAGTTTATAGCAATCAGCCCCAGCATTTT. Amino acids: CASSAGTVYSNQPQHF.

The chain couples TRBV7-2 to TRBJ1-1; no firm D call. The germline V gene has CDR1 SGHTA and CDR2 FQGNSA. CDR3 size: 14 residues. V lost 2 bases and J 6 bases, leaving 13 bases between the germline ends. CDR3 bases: TGTGCCAGCAGCTTAAGGCCCCCCGGGGCTGAAGCTTTCTTT. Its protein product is CASSLRPPGAEAFF.

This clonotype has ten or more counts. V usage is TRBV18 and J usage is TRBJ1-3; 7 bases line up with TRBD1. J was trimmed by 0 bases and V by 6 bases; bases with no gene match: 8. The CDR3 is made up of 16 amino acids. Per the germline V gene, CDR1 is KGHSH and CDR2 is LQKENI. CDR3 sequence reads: CASSLAQGNSGNTIYF. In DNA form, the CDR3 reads TGTGCCAGCTCTTTGGCACAGGGGAACTCTGGAAACACCATATATTTT.

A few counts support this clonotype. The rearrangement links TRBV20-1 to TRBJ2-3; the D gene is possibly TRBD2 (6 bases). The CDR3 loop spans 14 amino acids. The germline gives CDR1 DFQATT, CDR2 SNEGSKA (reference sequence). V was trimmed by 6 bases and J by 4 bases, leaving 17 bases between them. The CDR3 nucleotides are TGCAGTGCCTTCGGGACTCTCGAGGCAGATACGCAGTATTTT. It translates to CSAFGTLEADTQYF.

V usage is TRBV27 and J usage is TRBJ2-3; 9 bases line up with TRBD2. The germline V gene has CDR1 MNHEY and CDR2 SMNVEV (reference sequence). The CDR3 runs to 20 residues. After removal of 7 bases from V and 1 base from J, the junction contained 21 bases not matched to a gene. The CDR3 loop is CASNSMGFSGSGVGTDTQYF. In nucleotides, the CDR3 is TGTGCCAGCAACTCGATGGGTTTTAGCGGGAGTGGAGTTGGCACAGATACGCAGTATTTT.

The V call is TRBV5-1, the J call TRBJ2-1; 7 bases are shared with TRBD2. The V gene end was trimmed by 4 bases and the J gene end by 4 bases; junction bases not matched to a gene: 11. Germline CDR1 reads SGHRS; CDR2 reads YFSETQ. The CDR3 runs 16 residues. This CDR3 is CASSRGVREEYNEQFF. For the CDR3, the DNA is TGCGCCAGCAGCCGGGGGGTTCGGGAGGAATACAATGAGCAGTTCTTC.